Listed below are T cell receptor beta chains from one sample, sequenced in a study of T cell changes during pregnancy in multiple sclerosis. Repertoires were generated with immunoSEQ multiplex PCR, while TCRdb's copy carries only in-frame clones and drops some. The sample lists about 60,000 clones, less than 95% occurring once. The material was CD4+ T cells from peripheral blood mononuclear cells, obtained after pregnancy. The origin of the receptors is a female donor in good health, enrolled as a control in a pregnancy study. The CDR3 runs from the conserved cysteine through the conserved F or W. D genes are given only for firm matches. Size tells how often a clone was seen (once, few, many) or the class of an expanded clone, and some rows leave it out.

d_call cdr3_length clone_size j_call v_call cdr3_nt cdr3_aa
TRBD1 16 - TRBJ1-2 TRBV7-2 TGTGCCAGCAGGTACTCCGGGACAGGGGATAACTATGGCTACACCTTC CASRYSGTGDNYGYTF
TRBD1 15 - TRBJ2-2 TRBV19 TGTGCCAGTAGTACGCGGACAGGGCTTACGGGGGAGCTGTTTTTT CASSTRTGLTGELFF
TRBD1 13 - TRBJ1-2 TRBV4-3 TGCGCCAGCAGCCAAGATCTACAGGGGGCCCACACCTTC CASSQDLQGAHTF
- 17 - TRBJ2-2 TRBV9 TGTGCCAGCAGCGTAGGGGTCAGGACCCGAGGGACCGGGGAGCTGTTTTTT CASSVGVRTRGTGELFF
- 14 few TRBJ2-7 TRBV11-3 TGTGCCAGCAGCTCAAATAGAGGATCCTACGAGCAGTACTTC CASSSNRGSYEQYF
- 13 once TRBJ1-5 TRBV7-2 TGTGCCAGCAGCACTTATAGCAATCAGCCCCAGCATTTT CASSTYSNQPQHF
TRBD2 14 - TRBJ2-5 TRBV10-3 TGTGCCATCCGGGGCCGGGGGGTTGGAGAGACCCAGTACTTC CAIRGRGVGETQYF
- 16 few TRBJ1-5 TRBV19 TGTGCCAGTAGTACCTTCGCGGGGATGGCGGATCAGCCCCAGCATTTT CASSTFAGMADQPQHF
- 14 - TRBJ2-2 TRBV7-2 TGTGCCAGCAGCTTACGGAGCAGCACCGGGGAGCTGTTTTTT CASSLRSSTGELFF
- 15 once TRBJ1-3 TRBV6-5 TGTGCCAGCAGTTATTGGGTGGGGCCTGGAAACACCATATATTTT CASSYWVGPGNTIYF
- 15 - TRBJ2-3 TRBV5-1 TGCGCCAGCAAGGGTTCCGGGGATCGCACAGATACGCAGTATTTT CASKGSGDRTDTQYF
- 13 - TRBJ1-5 TRBV5-4 TGTGCCAGCAGCTTGGGGGGGGATCAGCCCCAGCATTTT CASSLGGDQPQHF
- 15 - TRBJ2-7 TRBV7-2 TGTGCCAGCAGCTTAGGAATACAGGACTCCTACGAGCAGTACTTC CASSLGIQDSYEQYF
- 15 - TRBJ2-5 TRBV4-2 TGTGCCAGCAGCCAAGACCGGAGTGGGCAAGAGACCCAGTACTTC CASSQDRSGQETQYF
TRBD2 16 - TRBJ2-1 TRBV5-4 TGTGCCAGCAGCTCGGGACTAGCGGGGGGTTACAATGAGCAGTTCTTC CASSSGLAGGYNEQFF
- 15 few TRBJ1-2 TRBV5-4 TGTGCCAGCACCAAAGGGGCCCGGATGAACTATGGCTACACCTTC CASTKGARMNYGYTF
- 15 - TRBJ1-1 TRBV19 TGTGCCAGTAGTATAGAAAACAGCATGAACACTGAAGCTTTCTTT CASSIENSMNTEAFF
TRBD1 14 - TRBJ1-3 TRBV6-6 TGTGCCAGCAGCTTGGGACAGGTTGGAAACACCATATATTTT CASSLGQVGNTIYF
TRBD1 16 few TRBJ1-2 TRBV4-3 TGCGCCAGCAGCCAAGAGGGACAGTTAAAGGTGGGAGGCTACACCTTC CASSQEGQLKVGGYTF
- 12 - TRBJ1-1 TRBV7-2 TGTGCCAGCAGCCCCCAGCGGGTTGAAGCTTTCTTT CASSPQRVEAFF
TRBD2 14 - TRBJ2-3 TRBV12-5 TGTGCTAGTGAAATTAGCGGGGGGACAGATACGCAGTATTTT CASEISGGTDTQYF
TRBD1 15 few TRBJ2-1 TRBV6-1 TGTGCCAGCAGTGCGGACAGGGATACGTACAATGAGCAGTTCTTC CASSADRDTYNEQFF
TRBD1 14 once TRBJ1-4 TRBV19 TGTGCCAGTTACCGACAGGGGCGTAATGAAAAACTGTTTTTT CASYRQGRNEKLFF
- 15 - TRBJ1-6 TRBV19 TGTGCCAGTAGTATAGAGTTTATAGGAGATTCACCCCTCCACTTT CASSIEFIGDSPLHF
- 16 - TRBJ1-2 TRBV4-1 TGCGCCAGCAGCTCCCCCGAACATGGGCCCCCATATGGCTACACCTTC CASSSPEHGPPYGYTF
- 16 - TRBJ2-3 TRBV9 TGTGCCAGCAGCGCATTACAGGGACATAGCACAGATACGCAGTATTTT CASSALQGHSTDTQYF
TRBD1 13 - TRBJ1-1 TRBV6-1 TGTGCCAGCAAAAAAAACAGGGGCACTGAAGCTTTCTTT CASKKNRGTEAFF
- 14 - TRBJ1-3 TRBV2 TGTGCCAGCAGTGATCGGACAACTGGAAACACCATATATTTT CASSDRTTGNTIYF
- 14 - TRBJ1-2 TRBV5-1 TGCGCCAGCAGCTTGCTTCAGGGCGAGTATGGCTACACCTTC CASSLLQGEYGYTF
- 14 - TRBJ1-3 TRBV27 TGCGCCAGCAGTTTCCACGGCTCTGGAAACACCATATATTTT CASSFHGSGNTIYF
- 12 few TRBJ1-6 TRBV18 TGTGCCAGCTCACCACCCAGATCACCCCTCCACTTT CASSPPRSPLHF
- 15 - TRBJ2-3 TRBV18 TGTGCCAGCTCACCAGTAGGCGGTAGCACAGATACGCAGTATTTT CASSPVGGSTDTQYF
- 14 - TRBJ2-5 TRBV19 TGTGCCAGTAGTCCTGGACAAGGGGTAGGGACCCAGTACTTC CASSPGQGVGTQYF
- 12 - TRBJ2-1 TRBV4-3 TGCGCCAGCAGCCAAGCTCACAATGAGCAGTTCTTC CASSQAHNEQFF
TRBD2 15 - TRBJ2-3 TRBV7-2 TGTGCCAGCAGCTTATCGGGGGGGTTCACAGATACGCAGTATTTT CASSLSGGFTDTQYF
- 20 - TRBJ2-2 TRBV9 TGTGCCAGCCCCGTCTCCTCCCCCTGGTCACGGGGACTGAACACCGGGGAGCTGTTTTTT CASPVSSPWSRGLNTGELFF
- 15 - TRBJ1-5 TRBV5-1 TGCGCCAGCAGCTTTTTTCGGCGGGGGAATCAGCCCCAGCATTTT CASSFFRRGNQPQHF
- 15 - TRBJ1-6 TRBV11-2 TGTGCCAGCAGCTTACGAGGCGTTTCTAATTCACCCCTCCACTTT CASSLRGVSNSPLHF
- 15 - TRBJ2-1 TRBV7-2 TGTGCCAGCAGATTCCGCGGGACTTCATACAATGAGCAGTTCTTC CASRFRGTSYNEQFF
TRBD1 15 few TRBJ1-2 TRBV7-8 TGTGCCAGCAGCTTAGGGACAGGGAGCAACTATGGCTACACCTTC CASSLGTGSNYGYTF
- 14 - TRBJ2-3 TRBV30 TGTGCCTGGGGGGGCAATAGGGGCGCAGATACGCAGTATTTT CAWGGNRGADTQYF
- 16 - TRBJ2-3 TRBV5-5 TGTGCCAGCAGCTACGCCGGCAGGGCTAGCACAGATACGCAGTATTTT CASSYAGRASTDTQYF
- 13 - TRBJ1-2 TRBV10-3 TGTGCCATCAGTGTCGAGGGAGTACATGGCTACACCTTC CAISVEGVHGYTF
- 14 once TRBJ1-5 TRBV15 TGTGCCACCAGCAGAGATCAAGGGGGTCAGCCCCAGCATTTT CATSRDQGGQPQHF
- 13 few TRBJ1-1 TRBV14 TGTGCCAGCAGCCCCCGCGTGGACACTGAAGCTTTCTTT CASSPRVDTEAFF